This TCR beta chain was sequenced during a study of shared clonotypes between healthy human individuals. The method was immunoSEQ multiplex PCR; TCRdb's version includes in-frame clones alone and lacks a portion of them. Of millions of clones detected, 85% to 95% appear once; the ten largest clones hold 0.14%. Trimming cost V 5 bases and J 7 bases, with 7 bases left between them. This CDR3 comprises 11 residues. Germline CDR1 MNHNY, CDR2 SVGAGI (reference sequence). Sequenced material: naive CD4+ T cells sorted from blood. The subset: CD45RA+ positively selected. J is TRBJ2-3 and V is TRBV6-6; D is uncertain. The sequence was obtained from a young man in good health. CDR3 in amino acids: CASSPMYTQYF. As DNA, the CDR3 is TGTGCCAGCAGTCCCATGTATACGCAGTATTTT.